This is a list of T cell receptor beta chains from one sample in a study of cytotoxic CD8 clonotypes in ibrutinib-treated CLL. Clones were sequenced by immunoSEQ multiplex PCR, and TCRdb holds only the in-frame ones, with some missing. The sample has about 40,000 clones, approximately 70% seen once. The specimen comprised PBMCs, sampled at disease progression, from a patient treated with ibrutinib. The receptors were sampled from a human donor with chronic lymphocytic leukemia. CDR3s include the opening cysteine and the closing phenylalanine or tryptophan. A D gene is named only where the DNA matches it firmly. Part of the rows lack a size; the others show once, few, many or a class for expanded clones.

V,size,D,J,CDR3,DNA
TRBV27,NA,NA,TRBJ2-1,CASSSQRNNEQFF,TGTGCCAGCAGTTCGCAGCGTAACAATGAGCAGTTCTTC
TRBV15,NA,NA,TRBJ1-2,CATSRGTVYGYTF,TGTGCCACCAGCAGGGGGACGGTCTATGGCTACACCTTC
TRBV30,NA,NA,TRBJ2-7,CAWSVRVPPFEQYF,TGTGCCTGGAGTGTACGTGTTCCCCCGTTCGAGCAGTACTTC
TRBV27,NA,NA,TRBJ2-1,CASSRTSSSYNEQFF,TGTGCCAGCAGCCGGACTTCGAGCTCCTACAATGAGCAGTTCTTC
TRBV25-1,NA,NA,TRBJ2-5,CASSERDTGRQETQYF,TGTGCCAGCAGTGAACGAGATACAGGCAGGCAAGAGACCCAGTACTTC
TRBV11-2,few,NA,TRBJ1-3,CASSLGQDDTIYF,TGTGCCAGCAGCTTAGGTCAGGATGACACCATATATTTT
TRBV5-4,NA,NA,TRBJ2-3,CASSLSDTQYF,TGTGCCAGCAGCTTATCAGATACGCAGTATTTT
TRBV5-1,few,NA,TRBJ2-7,CASSLAPGPSYEQYF,TGCGCCAGCAGCTTGGCCCCGGGACCCAGCTACGAGCAGTACTTC
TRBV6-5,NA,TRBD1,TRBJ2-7,CASRRDRASYEQYF,TGTGCCAGCAGGAGGGACAGGGCCTCCTACGAGCAGTACTTC
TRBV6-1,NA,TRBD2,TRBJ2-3,CASSLTSGGTDTQYF,TGTGCCAGCAGTTTAACTAGCGGGGGTACAGATACGCAGTATTTT
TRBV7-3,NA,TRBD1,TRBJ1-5,CASSPKGGGGQPQHF,TGTGCCAGCAGCCCTAAAGGGGGCGGGGGTCAGCCCCAGCATTTT
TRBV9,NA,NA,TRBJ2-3,CASSPMEGATDTQYF,TGTGCCAGCAGCCCTATGGAAGGGGCCACAGATACGCAGTATTTT
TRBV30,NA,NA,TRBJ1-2,CAWRGGFETF,TGTGCCTGGAGGGGTGGGTTTGAGACCTTC
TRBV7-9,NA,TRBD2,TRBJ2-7,CASSPGTSGSYEQYF,TGTGCCAGCAGCCCCGGGACTAGCGGGAGCTACGAGCAGTACTTC
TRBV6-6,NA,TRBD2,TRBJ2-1,CASSPRLAGGNEQFF,TGTGCCAGCAGTCCGAGACTAGCGGGAGGGAATGAGCAGTTCTTC
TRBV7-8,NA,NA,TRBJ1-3,CASSLFSNSGNTIYF,TGTGCCAGCAGCTTATTTAGCAACTCTGGAAACACCATATATTTT
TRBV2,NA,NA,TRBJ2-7,CASTVEGFSYEQYF,TGTGCCAGCACTGTGGAGGGATTCTCCTACGAGCAGTACTTC
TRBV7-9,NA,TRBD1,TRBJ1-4,CASSRQGAPNEKLFF,TGTGCCAGCAGTCGACAGGGGGCTCCCAATGAAAAACTGTTTTTT
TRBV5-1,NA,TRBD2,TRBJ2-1,CASSEGLAGAYNEQFF,TGCGCCAGCAGCGAGGGACTAGCGGGAGCCTACAATGAGCAGTTCTTC
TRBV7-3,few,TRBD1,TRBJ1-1,CASSLDPTGLLNTEAFF,TGTGCCAGCAGCTTAGACCCGACAGGGTTATTGAACACTGAAGCTTTCTTT
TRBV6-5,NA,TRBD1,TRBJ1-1,CASSSQGQGRTEAFF,TGTGCCAGCAGTTCCCAGGGACAGGGGAGAACTGAAGCTTTCTTT
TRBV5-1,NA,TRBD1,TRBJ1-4,CASSSGEGAGEKLFF,TGCGCCAGCAGCTCAGGCGAGGGGGCGGGGGAAAAACTGTTTTTT
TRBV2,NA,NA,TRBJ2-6,CASTSGANVLTF,TGTGCCAGCACCTCTGGGGCCAACGTCCTGACTTTC
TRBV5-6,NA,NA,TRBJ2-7,CASSLEGAGSSYEQYF,TGTGCCAGCAGCTTGGAAGGGGCCGGTAGCTCCTACGAGCAGTACTTC
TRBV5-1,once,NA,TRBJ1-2,CASSLEGPVGRGSYGYTF,TGCGCCAGCAGCTTGGAAGGTCCTGTCGGGAGGGGAAGCTATGGCTACACCTTC
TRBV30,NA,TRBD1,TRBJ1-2,CAWTMDRGPYGYTF,TGTGCCTGGACCATGGACAGGGGCCCCTATGGCTACACCTTC
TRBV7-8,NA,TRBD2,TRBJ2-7,CASSLVGTSGYYEQYF,TGTGCCAGCAGCTTAGTAGGTACTAGCGGTTACTACGAGCAGTACTTC
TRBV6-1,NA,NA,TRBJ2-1,CASRDQPRGNNEQFF,TGTGCCAGCAGAGACCAGCCCCGTGGGAACAATGAGCAGTTCTTC
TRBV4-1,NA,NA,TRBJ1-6,CASSHSKGDIGPLHF,TGCGCCAGCAGCCACTCAAAAGGGGACATAGGGCCCCTCCACTTT
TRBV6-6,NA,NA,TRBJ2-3,CASSPRSLTDTQYF,TGTGCCAGCAGTCCGAGGTCGCTCACAGATACGCAGTATTTT
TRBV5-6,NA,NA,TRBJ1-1,CASGMGAVEAFF,TGTGCCAGCGGGATGGGGGCGGTTGAAGCTTTCTTT
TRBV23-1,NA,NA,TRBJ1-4,CATLEDATNEKLFF,TGCGCGACGCTAGAGGACGCAACTAATGAAAAACTGTTTTTT
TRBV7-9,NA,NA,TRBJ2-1,CASSQPGGTEQFF,TGTGCCAGCAGCCAGCCCGGAGGGACTGAGCAGTTCTTC
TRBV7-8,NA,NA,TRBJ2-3,CASSAAGITDTQYF,TGTGCCAGCAGCGCGGCAGGGATCACAGATACGCAGTATTTT
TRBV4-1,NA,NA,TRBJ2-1,CASSQWIGTLNEQFF,TGCGCCAGCAGCCAATGGATCGGGACACTCAATGAGCAGTTCTTC
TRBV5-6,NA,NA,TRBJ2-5,CASSSRLEETQYF,TGTGCCAGCAGCTCCAGACTAGAAGAGACCCAGTACTTC
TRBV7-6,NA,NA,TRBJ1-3,CASSLGQLNTIYF,TGTGCCAGCAGCTTGGGGCAGCTAAACACCATATATTTT
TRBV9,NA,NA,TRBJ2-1,CASSVGASSYNEQFF,TGTGCCAGCAGCGTAGGGGCGAGCTCCTACAATGAGCAGTTCTTC
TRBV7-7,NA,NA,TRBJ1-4,CASSLSSGANEKLFF,TGTGCTAGCAGTTTGAGCTCCGGGGCTAATGAAAAACTGTTTTTT
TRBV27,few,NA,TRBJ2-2,CASSPFFDGELFF,TGTGCCAGCAGTCCCTTTTTCGACGGGGAGCTGTTTTTT
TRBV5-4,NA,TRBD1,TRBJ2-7,CASSLWDRSAYEQYF,TGTGCCAGCAGCCTCTGGGACAGATCCGCCTACGAGCAGTACTTC
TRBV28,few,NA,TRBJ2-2,CASSLGQSGELFF,TGTGCCAGCAGTTTAGGACAAAGCGGGGAGCTGTTTTTT
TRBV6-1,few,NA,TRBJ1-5,CASSGPNQPQHF,TGTGCCAGCAGTGGCCCAAATCAGCCCCAGCATTTT
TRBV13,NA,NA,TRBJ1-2,CASSLGRGRGNYGYTF,TGTGCCAGCAGCTTAGGCCGGGGCAGGGGTAACTATGGCTACACCTTC
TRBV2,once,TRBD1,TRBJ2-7,CASRDDRVAYEQYF,TGTGCCAGCAGGGATGACAGGGTAGCCTACGAGCAGTACTTC
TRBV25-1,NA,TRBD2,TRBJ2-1,CASSEGAGRDYNEQFF,TGTGCCAGCAGTGAAGGGGCAGGGAGGGATTACAATGAGCAGTTCTTC
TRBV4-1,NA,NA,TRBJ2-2,CASSLRNWARELFF,TGCGCCAGCAGCCTCCGAAACTGGGCCCGGGAGCTGTTTTTT
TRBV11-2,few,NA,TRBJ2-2,CASNFFRSSGELFF,TGTGCCAGCAACTTCTTTAGAAGTTCCGGGGAGCTGTTTTTT
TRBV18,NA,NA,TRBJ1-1,CASSPSGNTEAFF,TGTGCCAGCTCACCATCAGGAAACACTGAAGCTTTCTTT
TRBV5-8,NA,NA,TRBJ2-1,CASSPRNEQFF,TGTGCCAGCAGCCCGAGAAATGAGCAGTTCTTC
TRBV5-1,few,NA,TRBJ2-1,CASSFGQRTNEQFF,TGCGCCAGCAGCTTTGGACAGAGAACCAATGAGCAGTTCTTC
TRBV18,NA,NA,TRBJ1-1,CASSLPDPSNTEAFF,TGTGCCAGCTCTCTTCCCGACCCTTCCAACACTGAAGCTTTCTTT
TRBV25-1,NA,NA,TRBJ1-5,CASSEGGQVNQPQHF,TGTGCCAGCAGTGAAGGCGGGCAGGTGAATCAGCCCCAGCATTTT
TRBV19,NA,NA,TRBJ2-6,CASSIDRTAGANVLTF,TGTGCCAGTAGTATAGATCGGACAGCTGGGGCCAACGTCCTGACTTTC
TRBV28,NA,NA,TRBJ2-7,CASSLSGFYEQYF,TGTGCCAGCAGTTTATCCGGGTTCTACGAGCAGTACTTC